The subject of this entry is one TCR beta chain. Its target is unknown. The germline gives CDR1 MNHEY, CDR2 SMNVEV (reference sequence). CDR3 length: 12 amino acids. Deletions cut 4 bases from V and 2 bases from J, with 5 bases between. The sample originates from a study of PD-1 blockade in classical Hodgkin lymphoma. Broader study findings: Patients newly diagnosed and complete responders had comparable baseline diversity.

Each patient relapsed following autologous stem cell transplantation, and prior brentuximab vedotin exposure differed. The protocol was immunoSEQ multiplex PCR, while the TCRdb copy is restricted to in-frame clones and leaves out a portion. This table holds fewer than 75,000 clones, around 90% found once. V usage is TRBV27 and J usage is TRBJ2-5; no reliable D call. Here the sequenced sample was peripheral blood mononuclear cells (PBMCs), taken before the second cycle of nivolumab. The TCR originated in a human donor with classical Hodgkin lymphoma. The DNA for the CDR3 is TGTGCCAGCAGTTCCAAACAAGAGACCCAGTACTTC. Its protein product is CASSSKQETQYF.